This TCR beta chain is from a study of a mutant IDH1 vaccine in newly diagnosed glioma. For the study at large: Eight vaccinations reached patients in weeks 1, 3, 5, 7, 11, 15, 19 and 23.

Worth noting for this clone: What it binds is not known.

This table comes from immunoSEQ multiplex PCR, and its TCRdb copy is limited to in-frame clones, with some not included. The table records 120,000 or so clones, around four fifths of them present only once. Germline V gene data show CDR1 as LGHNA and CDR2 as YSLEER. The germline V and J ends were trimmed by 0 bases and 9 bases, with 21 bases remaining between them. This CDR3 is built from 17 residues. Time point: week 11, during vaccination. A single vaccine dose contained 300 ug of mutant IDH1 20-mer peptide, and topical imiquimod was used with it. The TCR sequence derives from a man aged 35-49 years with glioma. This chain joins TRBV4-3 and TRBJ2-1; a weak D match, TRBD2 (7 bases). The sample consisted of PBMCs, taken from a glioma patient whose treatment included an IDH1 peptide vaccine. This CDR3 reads CASSQEPPGGILGEQFF. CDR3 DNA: TGCGCCAGCAGCCAAGAACCCCCGGGGGGCATCTTGGGTGAGCAGTTCTTC.